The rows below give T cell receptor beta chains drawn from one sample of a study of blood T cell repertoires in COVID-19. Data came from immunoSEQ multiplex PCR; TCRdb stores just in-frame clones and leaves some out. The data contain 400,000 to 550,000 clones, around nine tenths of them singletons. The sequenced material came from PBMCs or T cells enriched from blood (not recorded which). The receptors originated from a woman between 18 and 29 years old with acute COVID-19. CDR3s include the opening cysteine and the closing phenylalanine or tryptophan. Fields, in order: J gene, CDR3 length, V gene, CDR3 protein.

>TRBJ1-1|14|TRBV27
CASRTTGGVAEAFF
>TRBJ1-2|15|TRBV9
CASSVPDGVNYGYTF
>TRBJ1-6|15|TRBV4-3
CASSQDRVRHSPLHF
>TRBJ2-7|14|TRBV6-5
CASTRERGAYEQYF
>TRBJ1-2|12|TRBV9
CASSPRSSMVDF
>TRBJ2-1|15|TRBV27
CASSLPQDSCNEQFF
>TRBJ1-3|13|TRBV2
CASSRQGGNTIYF
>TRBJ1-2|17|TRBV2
CASSGTISTYPNYGYTF
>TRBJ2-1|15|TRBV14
CASSPDRATYNEQFF
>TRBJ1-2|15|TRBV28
CASSRPTGVPYGYTF
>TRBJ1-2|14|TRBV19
CASSITGGNYGYTF
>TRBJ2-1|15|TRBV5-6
CASSPGQWVYNEQFF
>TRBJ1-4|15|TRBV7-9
CASSPGQGAREKLFF
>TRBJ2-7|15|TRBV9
CASSASLLSSYEQYF
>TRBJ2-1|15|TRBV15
CATSSGGGSYNEQFF
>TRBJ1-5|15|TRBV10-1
CASSYAEDSNQPQHF
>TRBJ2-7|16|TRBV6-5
CASSYSTASGRVEQYF
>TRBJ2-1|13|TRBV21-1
CASGQRIYNEQFF
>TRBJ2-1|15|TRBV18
CASSRLAGTYNEQFF
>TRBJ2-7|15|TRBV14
CASSPRLAGSYEQYF
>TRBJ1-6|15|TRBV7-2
CASSLGQGVGSPLHF
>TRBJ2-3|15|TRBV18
CASSLGTGGVDTQYF
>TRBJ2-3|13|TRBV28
CASSRGGRDTQYF
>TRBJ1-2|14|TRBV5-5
CASSLEQGRHGYTF
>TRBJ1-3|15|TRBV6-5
CASSYSIGAGNTIYF
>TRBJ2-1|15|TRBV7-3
CASSARADSYNEQFF
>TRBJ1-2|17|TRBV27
CASSLYAFSAEDYGYTF
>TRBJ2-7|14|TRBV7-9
CASKTSGGSYEQYF
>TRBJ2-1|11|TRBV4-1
CASSPPGEQFF
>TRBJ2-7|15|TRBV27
CASSFLGQGIYEQYF
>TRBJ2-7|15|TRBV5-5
CASSLVSDRGHEQYF
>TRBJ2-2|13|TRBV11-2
CASSFTSEVELFF
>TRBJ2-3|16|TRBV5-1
CASSLATSGTTDTQYF
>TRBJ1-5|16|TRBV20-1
CSASSNRDYSNQPQHF
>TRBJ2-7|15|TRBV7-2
CASSPLQGAAGEQYF
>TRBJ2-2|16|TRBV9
CASSPSGGVDTGELFF
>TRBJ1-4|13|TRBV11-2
CASSTPAGGKLFF
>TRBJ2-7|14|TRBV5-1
CASSATGRSYEQYF
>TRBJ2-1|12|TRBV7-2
CASSLIRAAGFF
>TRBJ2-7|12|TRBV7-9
CASRLTDYEQYF
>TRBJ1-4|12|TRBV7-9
CAGNRGEEKLFF
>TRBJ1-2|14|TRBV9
CASSVGAGEYGYTF
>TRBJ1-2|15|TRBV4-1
CASSQDSQGVSGYTF
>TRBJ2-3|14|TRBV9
CASSVRGVADTQYF
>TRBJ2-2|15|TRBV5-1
CASSLASANTGELFF
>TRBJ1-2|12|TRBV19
CASRISDYGYTF
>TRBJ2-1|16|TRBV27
CASSRLTSGFYNEQFF
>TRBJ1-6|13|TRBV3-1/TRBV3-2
CASSRTGDSPLHF
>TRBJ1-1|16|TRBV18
CASSPRSVSGVAEAFF
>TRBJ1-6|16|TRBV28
CASSLKKQRPNSPLHF
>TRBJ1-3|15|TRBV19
CASRNTGVSGNTIYF
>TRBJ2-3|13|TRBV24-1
CATSAAGTDTQYF
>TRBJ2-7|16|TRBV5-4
CASSPHKGQGFHEQYF
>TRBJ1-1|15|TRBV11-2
CASSQGQVRGTEAFF
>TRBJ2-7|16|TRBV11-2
CASSPTPGLAGYEQYF
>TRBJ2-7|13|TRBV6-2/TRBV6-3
CASSRQGFYEQYF
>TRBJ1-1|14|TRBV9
CASSVDRDSTEAFF
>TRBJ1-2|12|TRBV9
CASSDEGLGYTF
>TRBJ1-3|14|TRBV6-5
CASRPRGAGNTIYF
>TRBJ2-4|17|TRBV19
CASSPRQGALAKNIQYF